The text below deals with one T cell receptor beta chain. Its cognate antigen is unknown. This sample is drawn from a study of monozygotic twins with inflammatory bowel disease. Regarding the study as a whole: Using the inverse Simpson index, IBD patients had lower TCRbeta diversity than healthy co-twins. Twins with IBD had fewer clonotypes in common with others than healthy twins, particularly during disease activity. There was no way to distinguish the different T cell subtypes.

CDR3 length equals 14 residues. Germline assignment: CDR1 SEHNR and CDR2 FQNEAQ (reference sequence). TCRdb re-called the 5' RACE reads, yielding one record per CDR3 amino acid sequence without DNA. The table for this sample gives 150,000 to 200,000 distinct CDR3 sequences. A roughly 2.5 ml blood sample was drawn per donor. The chain joins TRBV7-9 to TRBJ2-7; checking the TCRdb D call of TRBD1 is not possible without DNA. Specimen: blood. This receptor was identified in a human donor with ulcerative colitis or Crohn's disease, or a healthy co-twin of an affected twin (not recorded which). This chain's CDR3 is CASSPSGTYYEQYF.